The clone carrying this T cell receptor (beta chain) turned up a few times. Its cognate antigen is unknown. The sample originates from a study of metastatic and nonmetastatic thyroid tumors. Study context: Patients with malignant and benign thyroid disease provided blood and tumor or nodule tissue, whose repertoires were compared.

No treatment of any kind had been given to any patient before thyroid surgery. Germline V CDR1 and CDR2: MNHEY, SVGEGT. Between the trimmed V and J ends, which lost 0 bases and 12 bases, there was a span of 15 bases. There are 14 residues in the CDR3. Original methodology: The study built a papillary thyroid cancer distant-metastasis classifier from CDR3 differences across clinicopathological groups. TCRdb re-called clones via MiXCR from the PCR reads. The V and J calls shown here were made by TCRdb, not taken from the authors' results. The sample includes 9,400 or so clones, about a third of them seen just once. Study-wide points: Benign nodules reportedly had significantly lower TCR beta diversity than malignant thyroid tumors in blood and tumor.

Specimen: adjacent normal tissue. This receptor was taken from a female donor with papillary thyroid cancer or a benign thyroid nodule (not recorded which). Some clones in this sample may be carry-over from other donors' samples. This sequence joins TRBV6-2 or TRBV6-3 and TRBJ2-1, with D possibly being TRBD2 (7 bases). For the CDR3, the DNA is TGTGCCAGCAGTTACTCAAGGGGGAGGGAGGGGCAGTTCTTC. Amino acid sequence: CASSYSRGREGQFF.